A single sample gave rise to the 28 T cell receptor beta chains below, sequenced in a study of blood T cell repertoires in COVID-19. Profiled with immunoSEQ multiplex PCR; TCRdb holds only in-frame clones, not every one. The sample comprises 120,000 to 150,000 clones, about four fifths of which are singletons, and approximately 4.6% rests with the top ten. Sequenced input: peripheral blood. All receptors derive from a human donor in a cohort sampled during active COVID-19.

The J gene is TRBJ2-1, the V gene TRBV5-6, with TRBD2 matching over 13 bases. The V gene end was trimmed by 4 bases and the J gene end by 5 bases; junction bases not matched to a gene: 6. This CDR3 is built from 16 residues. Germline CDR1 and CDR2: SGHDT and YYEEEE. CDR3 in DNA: TGTGCCAGCAGCGAACCGGGACTAGCGGGGAACAATGAGCAGTTCTTC. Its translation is CASSEPGLAGNNEQFF.

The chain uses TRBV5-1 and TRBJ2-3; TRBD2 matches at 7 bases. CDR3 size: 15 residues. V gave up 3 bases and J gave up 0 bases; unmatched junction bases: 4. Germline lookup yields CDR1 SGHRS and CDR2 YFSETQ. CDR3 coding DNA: TGCGCCAGCAGCTCAGCTAGCGGTAGCACAGATACGCAGTATTTT. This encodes CASSSASGSTDTQYF.

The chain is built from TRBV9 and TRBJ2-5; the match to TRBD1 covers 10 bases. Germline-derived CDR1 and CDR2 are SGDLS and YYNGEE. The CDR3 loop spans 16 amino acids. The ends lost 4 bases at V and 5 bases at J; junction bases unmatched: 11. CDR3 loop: CASSPHLDRGTETQYF. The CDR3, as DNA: TGTGCCAGCAGCCCCCATTTGGACAGGGGGACGGAGACCCAGTACTTC. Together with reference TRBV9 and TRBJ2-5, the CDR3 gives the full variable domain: DSGVTQTPKHLITATGQRVTLRCSPRSGDLSVYWYQQSLDQGLQFLIQYYNGEERAKGNILERFSAQQFPDLHSELNLSSLELGDSALYFCASSPHLDRGTETQYFGPGTRLLVL.

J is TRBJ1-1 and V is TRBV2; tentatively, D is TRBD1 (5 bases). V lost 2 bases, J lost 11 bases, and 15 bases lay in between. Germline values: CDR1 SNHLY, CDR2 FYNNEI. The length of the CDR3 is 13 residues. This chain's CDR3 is CASSEIVGEGAFF. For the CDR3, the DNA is TGTGCCAGCAGTGAAATTGTGGGGGAGGGGGCTTTCTTT.

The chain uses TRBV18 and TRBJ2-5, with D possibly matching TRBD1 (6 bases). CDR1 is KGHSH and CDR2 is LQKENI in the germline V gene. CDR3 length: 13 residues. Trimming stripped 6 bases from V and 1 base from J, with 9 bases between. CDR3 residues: CASSRDIQETQYF. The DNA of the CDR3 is TGTGCCAGCTCGAGGGACATCCAAGAGACCCAGTACTTC.

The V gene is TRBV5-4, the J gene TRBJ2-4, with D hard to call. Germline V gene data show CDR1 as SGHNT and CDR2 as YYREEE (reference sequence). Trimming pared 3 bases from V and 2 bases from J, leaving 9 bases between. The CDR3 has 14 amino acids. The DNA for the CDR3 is TGTGCCAGCAGCTCAACGAGATCCAAAAACATTCAGTACTTC. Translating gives CASSSTRSKNIQYF.

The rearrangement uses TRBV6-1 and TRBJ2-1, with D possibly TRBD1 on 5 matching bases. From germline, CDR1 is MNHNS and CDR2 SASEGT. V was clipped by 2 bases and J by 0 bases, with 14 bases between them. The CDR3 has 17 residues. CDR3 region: CASSERIQAHSYNEQFF. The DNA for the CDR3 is TGTGCCAGCAGTGAAAGAATACAGGCTCACTCCTACAATGAGCAGTTCTTC.

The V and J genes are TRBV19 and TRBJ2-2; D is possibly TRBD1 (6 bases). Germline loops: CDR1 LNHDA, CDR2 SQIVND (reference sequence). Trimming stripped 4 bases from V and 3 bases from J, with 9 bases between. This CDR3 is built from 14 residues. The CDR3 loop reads CASSSKGDTGELFF. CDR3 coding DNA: TGTGCCAGTAGTAGCAAGGGGGACACCGGGGAGCTGTTTTTT.

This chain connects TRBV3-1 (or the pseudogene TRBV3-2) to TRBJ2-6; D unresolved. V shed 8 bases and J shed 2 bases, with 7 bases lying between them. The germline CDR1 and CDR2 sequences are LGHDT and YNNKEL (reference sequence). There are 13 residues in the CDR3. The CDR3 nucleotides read TGTGCCAGCTCCCTCCCTGGGGCCAACGTCCTGACTTTC. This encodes CASSLPGANVLTF.

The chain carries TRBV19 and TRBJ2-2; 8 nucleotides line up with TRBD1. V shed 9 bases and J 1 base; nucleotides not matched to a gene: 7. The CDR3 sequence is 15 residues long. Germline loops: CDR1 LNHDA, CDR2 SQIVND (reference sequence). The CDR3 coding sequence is TGTGCCAGCAGAACCGGGACAGGGAACACCGGGGAGCTGTTTTTT. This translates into CASRTGTGNTGELFF. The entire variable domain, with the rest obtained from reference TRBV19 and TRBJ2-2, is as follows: DGGITQSPKYLFRKEGQNVTLSCEQNLNHDAMYWYRQDPGQGLRLIYYSQIVNDFQKGDIAEGYSVSREKKESFPLTVTSAQKNPTAFYLCASRTGTGNTGELFFGEGSRLTVL.

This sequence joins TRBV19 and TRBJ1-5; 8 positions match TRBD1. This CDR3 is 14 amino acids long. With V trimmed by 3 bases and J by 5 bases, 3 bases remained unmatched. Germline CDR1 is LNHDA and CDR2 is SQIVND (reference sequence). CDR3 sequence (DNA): TGTGCCAGTAGTATTCAGGGGGCGGATCAGCCCCAGCATTTT. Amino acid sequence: CASSIQGADQPQHF.

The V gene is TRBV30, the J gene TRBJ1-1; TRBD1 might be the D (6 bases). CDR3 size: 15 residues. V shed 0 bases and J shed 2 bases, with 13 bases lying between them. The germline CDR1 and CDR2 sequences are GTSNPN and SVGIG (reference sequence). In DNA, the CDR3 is TGTGCCTGGAGTGTCGAGCCACAGGGTAACACTGAAGCTTTCTTT. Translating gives CAWSVEPQGNTEAFF.

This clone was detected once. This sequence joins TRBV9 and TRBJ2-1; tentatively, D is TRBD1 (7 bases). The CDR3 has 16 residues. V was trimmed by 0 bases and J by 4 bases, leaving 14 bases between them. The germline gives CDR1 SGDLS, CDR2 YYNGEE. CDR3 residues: CASSVEGGTVYNEQFF. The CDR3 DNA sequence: TGTGCCAGCAGCGTAGAAGGGGGGACAGTTTACAATGAGCAGTTCTTC.

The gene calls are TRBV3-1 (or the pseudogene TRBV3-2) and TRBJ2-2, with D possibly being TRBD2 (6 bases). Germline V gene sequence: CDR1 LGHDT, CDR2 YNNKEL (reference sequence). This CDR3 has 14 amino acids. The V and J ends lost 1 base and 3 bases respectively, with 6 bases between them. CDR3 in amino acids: CASSQGLDTGELFF. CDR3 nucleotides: TGTGCCAGCAGCCAAGGACTAGACACCGGGGAGCTGTTTTTT.

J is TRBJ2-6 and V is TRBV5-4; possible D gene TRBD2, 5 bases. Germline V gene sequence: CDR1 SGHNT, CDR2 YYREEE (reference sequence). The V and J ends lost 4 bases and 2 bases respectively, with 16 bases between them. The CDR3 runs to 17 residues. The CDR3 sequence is CASSDGKVRAGANVLTF. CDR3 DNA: TGTGCCAGCAGCGACGGTAAAGTGAGGGCTGGGGCCAACGTCCTGACTTTC.

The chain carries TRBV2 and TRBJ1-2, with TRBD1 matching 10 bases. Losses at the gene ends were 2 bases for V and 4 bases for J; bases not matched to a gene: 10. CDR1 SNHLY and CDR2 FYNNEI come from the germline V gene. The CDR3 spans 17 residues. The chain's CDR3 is CASSETYGTGVLYGYTF. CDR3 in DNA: TGTGCCAGCAGTGAAACCTACGGGACAGGGGTTCTCTATGGCTACACCTTC. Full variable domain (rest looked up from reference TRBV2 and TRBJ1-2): EPEVTQTPSHQVTQMGQEVILRCVPISNHLYFYWYRQILGQKVEFLVSFYNNEISEKSEIFDDQFSVERPDGSNFTLKIRSTKLEDSAMYFCASSETYGTGVLYGYTFGSGTRLTVV.

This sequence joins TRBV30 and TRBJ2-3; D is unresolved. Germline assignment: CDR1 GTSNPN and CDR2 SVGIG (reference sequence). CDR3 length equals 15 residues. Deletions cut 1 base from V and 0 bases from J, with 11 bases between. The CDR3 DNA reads TGTGCCTGGAGTGCGACATCTTCTAGCACAGATACGCAGTATTTT. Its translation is CAWSATSSSTDTQYF.

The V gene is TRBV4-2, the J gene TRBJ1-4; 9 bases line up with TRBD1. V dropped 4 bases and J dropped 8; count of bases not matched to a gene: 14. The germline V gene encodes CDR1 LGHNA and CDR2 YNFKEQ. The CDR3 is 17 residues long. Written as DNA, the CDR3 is TGTGCCAGCAGCCGCACCTACGGGGGACAGGGAGGGGAAAAACTGTTTTTT. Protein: CASSRTYGGQGGEKLFF.

The CDR3 loop reads CASSHYPAEAFF. The CDR3 DNA reads as TGTGCCAGCAGCCATTACCCGGCTGAAGCTTTCTTT. The rearrangement links TRBV3-1 (or the pseudogene TRBV3-2) to TRBJ1-1; no reliable D call. Between the trimmed V and J ends, which lost 3 bases and 6 bases, there was a span of 8 bases. This CDR3 is 12 amino acids long. Germline CDR1 reads LGHDT; CDR2 reads YNNKEL (reference sequence).

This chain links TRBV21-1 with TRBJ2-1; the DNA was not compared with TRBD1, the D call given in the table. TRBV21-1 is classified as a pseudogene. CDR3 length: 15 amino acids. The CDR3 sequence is CASSKTGTPYNEQFF. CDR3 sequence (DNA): TGTGCCAGCAGCAAGACAGGGACCCCCTACAATGAGCAGTTCTTC.

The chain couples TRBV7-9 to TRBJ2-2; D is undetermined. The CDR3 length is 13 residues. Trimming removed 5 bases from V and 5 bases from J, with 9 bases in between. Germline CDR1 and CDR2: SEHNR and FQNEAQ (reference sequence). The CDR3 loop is CASSPSATGELFF. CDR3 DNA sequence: TGTGCCAGCAGCCCCAGCGCAACCGGGGAGCTGTTTTTT.

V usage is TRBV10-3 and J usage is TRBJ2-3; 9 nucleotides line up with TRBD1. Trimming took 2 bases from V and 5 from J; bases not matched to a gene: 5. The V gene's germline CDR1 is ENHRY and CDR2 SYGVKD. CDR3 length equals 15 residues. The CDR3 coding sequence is TGTGCCATCAGTGAGACCGCGGGACAGGGAGATACGCAGTATTTT. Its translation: CAISETAGQGDTQYF.

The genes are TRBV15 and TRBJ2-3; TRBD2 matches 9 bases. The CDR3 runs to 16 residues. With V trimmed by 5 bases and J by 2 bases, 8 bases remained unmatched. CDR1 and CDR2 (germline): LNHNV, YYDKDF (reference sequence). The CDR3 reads CATSSGREGVTDTQYF. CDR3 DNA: TGTGCCACCAGCTCCGGGCGGGAGGGAGTCACAGATACGCAGTATTTT.

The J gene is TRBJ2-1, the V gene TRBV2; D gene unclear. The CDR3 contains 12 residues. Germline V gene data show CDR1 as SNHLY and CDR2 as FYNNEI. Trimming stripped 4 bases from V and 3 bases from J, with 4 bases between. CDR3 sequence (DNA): TGTGCCAGCAGTGGAGGCTACAATGAGCAGTTCTTC. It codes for CASSGGYNEQFF. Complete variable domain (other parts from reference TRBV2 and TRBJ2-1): EPEVTQTPSHQVTQMGQEVILRCVPISNHLYFYWYRQILGQKVEFLVSFYNNEISEKSEIFDDQFSVERPDGSNFTLKIRSTKLEDSAMYFCASSGGYNEQFFGPGTRLTVL.

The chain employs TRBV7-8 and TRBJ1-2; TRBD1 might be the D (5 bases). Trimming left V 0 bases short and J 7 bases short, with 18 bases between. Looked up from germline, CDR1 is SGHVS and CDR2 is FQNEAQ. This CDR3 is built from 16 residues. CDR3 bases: TGTGCCAGCAGCTTAGCGGGGCCAGCAGGGCTGGGTGGCTACACCTTC. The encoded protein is CASSLAGPAGLGGYTF.

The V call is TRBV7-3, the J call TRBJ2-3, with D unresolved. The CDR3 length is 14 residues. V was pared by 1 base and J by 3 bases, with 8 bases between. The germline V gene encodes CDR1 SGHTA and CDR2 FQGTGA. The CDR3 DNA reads TGTGCCAGCAGCTTAAGTTCAGCGACAGATACGCAGTATTTT. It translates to CASSLSSATDTQYF.

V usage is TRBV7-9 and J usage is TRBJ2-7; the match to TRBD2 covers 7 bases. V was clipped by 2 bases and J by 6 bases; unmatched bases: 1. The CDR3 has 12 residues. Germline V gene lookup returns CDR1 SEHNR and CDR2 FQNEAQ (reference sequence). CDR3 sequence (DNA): TGTGCCAGCAGCTTAACGGGGGGCGAGCAGTACGTC. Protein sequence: CASSLTGGEQYV.

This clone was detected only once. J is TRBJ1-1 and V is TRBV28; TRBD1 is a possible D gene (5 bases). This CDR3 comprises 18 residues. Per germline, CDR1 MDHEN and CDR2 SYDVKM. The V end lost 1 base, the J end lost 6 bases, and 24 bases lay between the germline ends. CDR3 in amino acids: CASSLYRWEAGPQAEAFF. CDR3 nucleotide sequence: TGTGCCAGCAGTTTATATCGCTGGGAGGCGGGGCCTCAGGCTGAAGCTTTCTTT.